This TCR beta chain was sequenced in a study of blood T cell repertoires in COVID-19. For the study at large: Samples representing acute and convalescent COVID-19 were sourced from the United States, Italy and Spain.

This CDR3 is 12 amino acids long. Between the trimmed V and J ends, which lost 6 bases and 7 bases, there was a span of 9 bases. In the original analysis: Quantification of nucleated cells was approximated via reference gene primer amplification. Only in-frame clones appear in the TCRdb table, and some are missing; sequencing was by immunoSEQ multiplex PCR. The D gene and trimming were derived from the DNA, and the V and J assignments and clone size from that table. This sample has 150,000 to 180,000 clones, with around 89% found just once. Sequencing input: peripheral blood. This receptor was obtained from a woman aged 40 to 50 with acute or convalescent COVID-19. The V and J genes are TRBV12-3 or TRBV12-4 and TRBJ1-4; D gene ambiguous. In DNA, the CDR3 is TGTGCCAGCAGCCCCGGTAGTGAAAAACTGTTTTTT. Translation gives CASSPGSEKLFF.